This TCR beta chain stems from a study of T cells in Graves' hyperthyroidism and ophthalmopathy. Study overall: Specimen type is peripheral blood, collected at initial diagnosis prior to any treatment. General study points: Most expanded thyroid clonotypes above 0.001 recurred in blood. From stable hyperthyroidism, ophthalmopathy was separated by a 13 V-J model.

Reasons for excluding patients were uncontrolled infection, other autoimmune disease, pregnancy or lactation. V trimming: 3 bases; J trimming: 4 bases; junction bases outside the gene matches: 6. The CDR3 totals 15 residues. CDR1 and CDR2 from the germline V gene are MNHEY and SVGAGI. This clonotype was seen a handful of times. Antigen unknown. The CDR3 regions of TCR beta were amplified from RNA transcripts. HTBI primers were employed in a first-round RT-PCR of the TCR CDR3. One entry per CDR3 protein results from TCRdb running MiXCR on the multiplex PCR reads. The table has some 570,000 distinct CDR3 sequences, 17% seen once.

Sequencing was performed on blood. This TCR was recovered from a young woman with Graves' ophthalmopathy. The chain joins TRBV6-5 to TRBJ2-1; 7 bases line up with TRBD1. CDR3 in amino acids: CASSYRGPQYNEQFF. The CDR3 nucleotides read TGTGCCAGCAGTTATAGGGGGCCCCAATACAATGAGCAGTTCTTC.